This T cell receptor beta chain is drawn from a study of blood T cell repertoires in COVID-19. Turning to the study itself: PBMCs, B-cell-depleted T cells, or T cells provided the cDNA or gDNA that made up the material.

Participant-given clinical history determined each cohort assignment. Per the original methods: Amplification of reference gene primers provided the estimated nucleated cell counts. Profiling relied on immunoSEQ multiplex PCR, and the TCRdb table lists in-frame clones only, not all of them. V and J calls and clone size are as listed in that table; D and trimming were resolved from the DNA. Here the sample spans 150,000 or so clones, around 80% being singletons. This CDR3 is built from 15 residues. The germline CDR1 and CDR2 sequences are MNHEY and SVGAGI. Trimming removed 6 bases from V and 6 bases from J; junction bases left unmatched: 10.

The rearrangement joins TRBV6-5 to TRBJ1-2, with TRBD1 matching 10 bases. The receptor was derived from a man aged 45-65 years who had recovered from COVID-19. The sequenced sample was PBMCs or T cells enriched from blood (not recorded which). The CDR3 loop reads CASSGSGTGEDGYTF. DNA of the CDR3: TGTGCCAGCAGCGGATCCGGGACAGGGGAGGATGGCTACACCTTC.